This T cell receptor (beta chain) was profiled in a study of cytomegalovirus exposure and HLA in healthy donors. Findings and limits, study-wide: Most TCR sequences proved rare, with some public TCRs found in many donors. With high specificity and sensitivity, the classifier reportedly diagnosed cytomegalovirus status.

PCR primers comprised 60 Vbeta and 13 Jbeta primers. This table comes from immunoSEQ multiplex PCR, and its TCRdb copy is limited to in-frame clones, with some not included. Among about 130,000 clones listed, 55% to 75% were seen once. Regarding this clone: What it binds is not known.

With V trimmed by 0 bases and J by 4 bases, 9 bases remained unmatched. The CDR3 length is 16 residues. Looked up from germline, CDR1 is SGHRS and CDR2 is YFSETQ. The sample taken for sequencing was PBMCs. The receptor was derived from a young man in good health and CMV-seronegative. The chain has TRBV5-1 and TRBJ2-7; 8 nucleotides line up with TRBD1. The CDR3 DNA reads TGCGCCAGCAGCTTGGCTTCCGGGACAGGATATTACGAGCAGTACTTC. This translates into CASSLASGTGYYEQYF.